This TCR beta chain was found in a study of Graves' ophthalmopathy and Graves' hyperthyroidism. Germline V CDR1 and CDR2: MNHEY, SVGAGI. Trimming took 2 bases from V and 1 from J, leaving 12 bases between them. The CDR3 is 16 residues long. Amplified TCR beta CDR3 regions were obtained using RNA transcripts as template. An initial RT-PCR round employing HTBI primers preceded a second-round multiplex PCR. In TCRdb, the multiplex PCR reads were re-called with MiXCR into one record per CDR3 protein. The data contain over a million distinct CDR3 sequences, about 35% of them singletons. Diagnosis used clinical symptoms, serum thyroxine, TRAb, thyroid ultrasound and orbital computed tomography.

The TCR sequence derives from an adult man with Graves' hyperthyroidism. The rearrangement joins TRBV6-5 to TRBJ1-5; the D is unclear. Sequencing used peripheral blood or thyroid tissue (not recorded which). CDR3 nucleotides: TGTGCCAGCAGTTACGGTGGCCCGGGGAGCAATCAGCCCCAGCATTTT. It yields the protein CASSYGGPGSNQPQHF.